This T cell receptor (beta chain) appears in the sequencing data of a study of cytomegalovirus exposure and HLA in healthy donors. General study findings and limits: Among donors in an Asian-associated ancestry cluster, a later analysis reportedly found fewer N-insertions than the roughly 730-donor mean.

60 Vbeta and 13 Jbeta primers were used in PCR. Sequenced by immunoSEQ multiplex PCR; TCRdb stores in-frame clones only, minus some. The table lists around 150,000 clones, roughly 78% of them singletons. The J segment lost 0 bases and the V segment lost 1 base, leaving 2 bases of the junction unmatched. From germline, CDR1 is MGHRA and CDR2 YSYEKL. This CDR3 has 15 residues. Comments on this clone: Its antigen is currently unknown.

The TCR comes from a man between 40 and 49 years old in good health and CMV-seropositive. The rearrangement links TRBV4-1 to TRBJ1-1, with TRBD1 matching 7 bases. Sequencing used PBMCs. CDR3 protein: CASSQGDSLNTEAFF. In DNA, the CDR3 is TGCGCCAGCAGCCAAGGGGACAGCCTGAACACTGAAGCTTTCTTT.